What follows are 13 T cell receptor beta chains derived from one specimen sequenced in a study of monozygotic twins with inflammatory bowel disease. TCRdb reprocessed the 5' RACE reads and stores each CDR3 protein as one record, lacking DNA. Recorded for this sample: roughly 170,000 distinct CDR3 sequences. The sequencing input was blood. Every receptor here comes from a human donor with ulcerative colitis or Crohn's disease, or a healthy co-twin of an affected twin (not recorded which).

The CDR3 region is CASSVETPDTQYF. The chain couples TRBV9 to TRBJ2-3. CDR3 length: 13 amino acids. The V gene's germline CDR1 is SGDLS and CDR2 YYNGEE.

The chain employs TRBV20-1 and TRBJ2-3; the D gene TCRdb calls, TRBD2, cannot be checked with no DNA. Per germline, CDR1 DFQATT and CDR2 SNEGSKA (reference sequence). This CDR3 comprises 13 residues. The CDR3 loop reads CSARGRLTDTQYF.

V usage is TRBV7-9 and J usage is TRBJ1-1. Per the germline V gene, CDR1 is SEHNR and CDR2 is FQNEAQ (reference sequence). The CDR3 contains 11 residues. The CDR3 loop reads CASSLEDEAFF.

The CDR3 loop reads CASSQERTGGTNTIYF. V gene TRBV5-1 combines with J gene TRBJ1-3; TCRdb's D call of TRBD1 is untestable without DNA. This CDR3 has 16 residues. The germline V gene has CDR1 SGHRS and CDR2 YFSETQ.

This chain connects TRBV20-1 to TRBJ2-7; checking the TCRdb D call of TRBD2 is not possible without DNA. Germline CDR1 DFQATT, CDR2 SNEGSKA (reference sequence). The CDR3 has 14 residues. CDR3 sequence reads: CSARWLAGAYEQYF.

The chain recombines TRBV5-1 with TRBJ2-7. CDR3 length: 12 amino acids. In germline, CDR1 is SGHRS, CDR2 YFSETQ. This CDR3 is CASSLDAYEQYF.

The V and J genes are TRBV4-2 and TRBJ2-5; TCRdb gives TRBD2 as the D gene, but with no DNA this cannot be confirmed. The CDR3 runs 17 residues. Germline lookup yields CDR1 LGHNA and CDR2 YNFKEQ. The CDR3 reads CASSQGTSGGIQETQYF.

The chain couples TRBV20-1 to TRBJ1-5; without DNA, the TCRdb call of TRBD1 cannot be checked. The CDR3 consists of 15 residues. From germline, CDR1 is DFQATT and CDR2 SNEGSKA (reference sequence). The CDR3 is CSARDAKSGTQPQHF.

The chain has TRBV7-2 and TRBJ2-1; without DNA, the TCRdb call of TRBD1 cannot be checked. Germline CDR1 and CDR2: SGHTA and FQGNSA. CDR3 length equals 13 residues. The CDR3 loop is CASSRDRSNEQFF.

The CDR3 here is CAWSVLGTSTDTQYF. This chain joins TRBV30 and TRBJ2-3. CDR3 length equals 15 residues. Germline CDR1 is GTSNPN and CDR2 is SVGIG (reference sequence).

The V call is TRBV19, the J call TRBJ2-1; with no DNA, the TCRdb D assignment of TRBD2 cannot be verified. The CDR3 length is 17 residues. Germline CDR1 reads LNHDA; CDR2 reads SQIVND (reference sequence). This chain's CDR3 is CASSIAIVGGPSSEQFF.

The V and J genes are TRBV11-2 and TRBJ2-1. This CDR3 is built from 15 residues. Germline V gene lookup returns CDR1 SGHAT and CDR2 FQNNGV. CDR3: CASSSLVSSYNEQFF. Full variable domain (outside the CDR3, taken from reference TRBV11-2 and TRBJ2-1): EAGVAQSPRYKIIEKRQSVAFWCNPISGHATLYWYQQILGQGPKLLIQFQNNGVVDDSQLPKDRFSAERLKGVDSTLKIQPAKLEDSAVYLCASSSLVSSYNEQFFGPGTRLTVL.

This chain connects TRBV20-1 to TRBJ2-7. CDR1 is DFQATT, CDR2 SNEGSKA, per germline (reference sequence). The CDR3 extends over 15 amino acids. The CDR3 sequence: CSASLYGQYSYEQYF.